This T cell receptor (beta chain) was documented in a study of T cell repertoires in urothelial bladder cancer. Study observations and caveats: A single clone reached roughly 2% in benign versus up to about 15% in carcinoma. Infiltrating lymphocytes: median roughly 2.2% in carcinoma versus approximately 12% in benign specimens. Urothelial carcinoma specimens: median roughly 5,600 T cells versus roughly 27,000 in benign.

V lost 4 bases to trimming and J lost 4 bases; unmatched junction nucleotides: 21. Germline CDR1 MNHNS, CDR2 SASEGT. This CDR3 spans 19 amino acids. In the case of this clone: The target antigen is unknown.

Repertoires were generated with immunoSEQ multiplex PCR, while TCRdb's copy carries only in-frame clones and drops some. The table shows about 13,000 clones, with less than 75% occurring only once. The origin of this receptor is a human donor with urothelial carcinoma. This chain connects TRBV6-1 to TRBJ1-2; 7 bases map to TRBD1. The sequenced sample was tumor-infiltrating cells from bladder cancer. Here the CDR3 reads CASSGGRRDSRFRGYGYTF. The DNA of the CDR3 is TGTGCCAGCAGTGGGGGAAGAAGGGACAGTAGATTCCGGGGCTATGGCTACACCTTC.